This T cell receptor (beta chain) was recovered during a study of Ad26.COV2.S vaccination and SARS-CoV-2 variants. General study points: The TCR breadth and depth analyses may have produced an underestimate of total T cell responses.

Treatment denoted: around 19 received Ad26.COV2.S at low or high dose, single or two shots; several received placebo; per-sample allocation not given. The samples were gathered on day 63 after the first injection of vaccine or placebo. In the vaccine, an Ad26 vector expressed the SARS-CoV-2 spike of the Wuhan strain. Using immunoSEQ multiplex PCR, the repertoire was profiled, and TCRdb retains in-frame clones only, with some absent. Among about 430,000 clones listed, 75% to 95% were seen once. A remark on this clone: Its matching antigen is unknown.

Germline values: CDR1 LGHDT, CDR2 YNNKEL (reference sequence). The CDR3 consists of 15 residues. Trimming took off 1 base at V and 1 base at J, with 10 bases between the two ends. The gene calls are TRBV3-1 (or the pseudogene TRBV3-2) and TRBJ2-5; no reliable D call. The source material was peripheral blood, sampled in a trial of Ad26.COV2.S vaccine versus placebo. The clonotype was recovered from a person aged 18-60 years who received the Ad26.COV2.S COVID-19 vaccine or a placebo. CDR3 residues: CASSQAGSLQETQYF. In DNA form, the CDR3 reads TGTGCCAGCAGCCAAGCTGGTAGTCTCCAAGAGACCCAGTACTTC.